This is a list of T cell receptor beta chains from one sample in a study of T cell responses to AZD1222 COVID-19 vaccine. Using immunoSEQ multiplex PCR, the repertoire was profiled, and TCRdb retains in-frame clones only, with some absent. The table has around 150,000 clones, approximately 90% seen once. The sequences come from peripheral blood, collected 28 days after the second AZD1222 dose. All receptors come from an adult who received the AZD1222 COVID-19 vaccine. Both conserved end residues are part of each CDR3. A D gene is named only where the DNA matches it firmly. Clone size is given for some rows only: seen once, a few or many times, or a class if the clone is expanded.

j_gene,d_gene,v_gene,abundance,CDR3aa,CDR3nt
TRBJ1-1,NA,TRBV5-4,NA,CASFLGRENTEAFF,TGTGCCAGCTTCTTGGGCAGGGAAAACACTGAAGCTTTCTTT
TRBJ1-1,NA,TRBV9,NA,CASSTSLNTEAFF,TGTGCCAGCAGTACCAGCTTGAACACTGAAGCTTTCTTT
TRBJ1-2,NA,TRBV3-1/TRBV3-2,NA,CASSQVSRGTSPNYGYTF,TGTGCCAGCAGCCAAGTTTCTCGGGGGACATCACCTAACTATGGCTACACCTTC
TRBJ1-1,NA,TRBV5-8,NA,CASSPWRGGNTEAFF,TGTGCCAGCAGCCCCTGGAGAGGGGGGAACACTGAAGCTTTCTTT
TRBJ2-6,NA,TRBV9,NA,CASSVTSGANVLTF,TGTGCCAGCAGCGTAACATCTGGGGCCAACGTCCTGACTTTC
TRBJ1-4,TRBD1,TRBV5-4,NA,CASSITGVEKLFF,TGTGCCAGCAGTATTACAGGGGTGGAAAAACTGTTTTTT
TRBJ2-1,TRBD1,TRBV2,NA,CASRNPGQGGGEQFF,TGTGCCAGCAGAAATCCGGGACAGGGTGGTGGTGAGCAGTTCTTC
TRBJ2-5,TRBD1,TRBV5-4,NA,CASSPDRGPPGNF,TGTGCCAGCAGCCCGGACAGGGGGCCCCCGGGGAACTTC
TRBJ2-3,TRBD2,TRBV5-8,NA,CASSLASGRAGTQYF,TGTGCCAGCAGCTTGGCTAGCGGGAGGGCCGGTACGCAGTATTTT
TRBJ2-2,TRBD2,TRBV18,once,CASSPPNSGSTRGTGELFF,TGTGCCAGCTCACCACCGAATAGCGGGAGTACTCGAGGCACCGGGGAGCTGTTTTTT
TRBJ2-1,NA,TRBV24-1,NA,CATSGDAYNEQFF,TGTGCCACCAGTGGGGACGCATACAATGAGCAGTTCTTC